The 23 T cell receptor beta chains listed next were all sequenced from one sample in a study of blood T cell repertoires in COVID-19. Sequencing used immunoSEQ multiplex PCR; TCRdb keeps in-frame clones, though not all of them. The repertoire holds hundreds of thousands of clones, with about 83% as singletons. Sample: peripheral blood. These receptors were obtained from a woman of 80 years or more with COVID-19, enrolled during active disease.

CDR3 amino acids: CASSALREGYGYTF. The DNA of the CDR3 is TGTGCCAGCAGTGCTTTGAGGGAGGGCTATGGCTACACCTTC. This rearrangement joins TRBV28 to TRBJ1-2; D not resolved. V was shortened by 5 bases and J by 4 bases, with 14 bases between the two germline ends. Per the germline V gene, CDR1 is MDHEN and CDR2 is SYDVKM. This CDR3 is built from 14 residues.

The chain recombines TRBV3-1 (or the pseudogene TRBV3-2) with TRBJ1-6, with D possibly matching TRBD1 (6 bases). Trimming stripped 5 bases from V and 0 bases from J, with 8 bases between. This CDR3 has 15 residues. The germline V gene has CDR1 LGHDT and CDR2 YNNKEL (reference sequence). Here the CDR3 reads CASSVGGSYNSPLHF. The CDR3 nucleotides are TGTGCCAGCAGCGTAGGGGGCTCCTATAATTCACCCCTCCACTTT.

V is TRBV28 and J is TRBJ1-5, with D unclear. The CDR3 is 15 residues long. Trimming took off 5 bases at V and 7 bases at J, with 18 bases between the two ends. Germline V gene lookup returns CDR1 MDHEN and CDR2 SYDVKM. The CDR3 here is CASSLPASGYQPQHF. The CDR3 nucleotides are TGTGCCAGCAGTCTCCCCGCGTCGGGGTACCAGCCCCAGCATTTT. The full variable domain, in which reference TRBV28 and TRBJ1-5 provide the parts outside the CDR3, is DVKVTQSSRYLVKRTGEKVFLECVQDMDHENMFWYRQDPGLGLRLIYFSYDVKMKEKGDIPEGYSVSREKKERFSLILESASTNQTSMYLCASSLPASGYQPQHFGDGTRLSIL.

CDR3 nucleotides: TGTGCCAGCAGGGACAGGGGGTCTGGAAACACCATATATTTT. As protein: CASRDRGSGNTIYF. The chain recombines TRBV11-2 with TRBJ1-3; 10 nucleotides agree with TRBD1. Per the germline V gene, CDR1 is SGHAT and CDR2 is FQNNGV. The CDR3 spans 14 residues. Germline trimming cut 6 bases from V and 1 base from J; bases unmatched to any gene: 0.

The chain employs TRBV28 and TRBJ1-4; perhaps TRBD1 as D (5 bases). This CDR3 is built from 15 residues. The V end was cut by 4 bases, the J end by 8 bases, with 17 bases between. Germline loops: CDR1 MDHEN, CDR2 SYDVKM. The CDR3 sequence: CASSYPGQGKEKLFF. The CDR3 DNA reads as TGTGCCAGCAGTTACCCAGGGCAGGGTAAAGAAAAACTGTTTTTT.

The chain employs TRBV20-1 and TRBJ1-3; D uncertain. Trimming removed 3 bases at V and 4 bases at J, with 13 bases between. The CDR3 is made up of 14 amino acids. The germline gives CDR1 DFQATT, CDR2 SNEGSKA (reference sequence). The CDR3 sequence: CSASRPVQGNTIYF. The CDR3 DNA follows: TGCAGTGCTAGTCGGCCCGTACAGGGAAACACCATATATTTT.

This clone was seen only a few times. V gene TRBV7-2 combines with J gene TRBJ1-5; no clear D gene. The CDR3 contains 15 residues. V was clipped by 5 bases and J by 2 bases, with 13 bases between them. Germline CDR1 is SGHTA and CDR2 is FQGNSA. CDR3 in amino acids: CASSLRTEGNQPQHF. The CDR3, as DNA: TGTGCCAGCAGCCTTAGGACTGAGGGCAATCAGCCCCAGCATTTT.

The rearrangement uses TRBV2 and TRBJ2-1; a weak D match, TRBD2 (6 bases). V lost 7 bases and J lost 7, with 11 bases in between. Germline loops: CDR1 SNHLY, CDR2 FYNNEI. There are 12 residues in the CDR3. CDR3 protein: CASTWRANEQFF. As DNA, the CDR3 is TGTGCCAGCACGTGGAGGGCGAATGAGCAGTTCTTC.

This clone has a handful of counts. The chain recombines TRBV28 with TRBJ1-3; TRBD1 matches 11 bases. J gave up 0 bases and V 6 bases, and 7 bases lay outside the gene matches. The germline V gene has CDR1 MDHEN and CDR2 SYDVKM. There are 17 residues in the CDR3. CDR3 loop: CASRYGQGAASGNTIYF. CDR3 in DNA: TGTGCCAGCAGATACGGACAGGGGGCAGCCTCTGGAAACACCATATATTTT.

The chain carries TRBV6-5 and TRBJ1-1; no firm D call. Germline V CDR1 and CDR2: MNHEY, SVGAGI. The V end lost 6 bases, the J end lost 2 bases, and 16 bases lay between the germline ends. CDR3 size: 15 residues. CDR3: CASSLLDILNTEAFF. The CDR3 DNA sequence: TGTGCCAGCAGCTTACTCGACATTCTCAACACTGAAGCTTTCTTT.

J is TRBJ1-1 and V is TRBV18; 7 bases are shared with TRBD1. The germline CDR1 and CDR2 sequences are KGHSH and LQKENI. J lost 3 bases, V lost 3 bases, and 10 bases had no gene match. The CDR3 length is 16 residues. DNA for the CDR3: TGTGCCAGCTCACCCCCTTCCAGGGGGACGGACACTGAAGCTTTCTTT. This gives the protein CASSPPSRGTDTEAFF. Based on the CDR3 plus reference TRBV18 and TRBJ1-1, the full variable domain is NAGVMQNPRHLVRRRGQEARLRCSPMKGHSHVYWYRQLPEEGLKFMVYLQKENIIDESGMPKERFSAEFPKEGPSILRIQQVVRGDSAAYFCASSPPSRGTDTEAFFGQGTRLTVV.

The chain carries TRBV19 and TRBJ1-6; maybe TRBD1 (5 bases). Germline V lookup: CDR1 LNHDA, CDR2 SQIVND (reference sequence). The CDR3 spans 14 residues. Trimming took off 7 bases at V and 10 bases at J, with 17 bases between the two ends. CDR3 bases: TGTGCCAGTACCACGGGGGTAATAGGCTCACCCCTCCACTTT. It translates to CASTTGVIGSPLHF.

The chain carries TRBV6-6 and TRBJ2-5; D gene ambiguous. The CDR3 has 13 residues. Per germline, CDR1 MNHNY and CDR2 SVGAGI (reference sequence). With 6 bases removed from V and 1 base from J, the gap between germline ends came to 9 bases. The CDR3 bases are TGTGCCAGCAGAACAGATTTCCAAGAGACCCAGTACTTC. Its translation is CASRTDFQETQYF.

As regards this clone: The same CDR3 is also encoded by other DNA sequences in this sample. The rearrangement uses TRBV5-1 and TRBJ1-1; 8 bases line up with TRBD1. V gave up 3 bases and J gave up 2 bases; unmatched junction bases: 3. Germline V gives CDR1 SGHRS, CDR2 YFSETQ. The CDR3 loop spans 14 amino acids. The CDR3 DNA reads TGCGCCAGCAGCTCCCAGGGGGCAAACACTGAAGCTTTCTTT. This gives the protein CASSSQGANTEAFF.

The CDR3 coding sequence is TGCGCCAGCAGCACCGGACAGGGGGCGCATGGCTACACCTTC. Amino acid sequence: CASSTGQGAHGYTF. This rearrangement joins TRBV5-1 to TRBJ1-2; 11 nucleotides align to TRBD1. Per germline, CDR1 SGHRS and CDR2 YFSETQ. Losses at the gene ends were 4 bases for V and 6 bases for J; bases not matched to a gene: 5. The CDR3 has 14 residues.

The chain is built from TRBV7-2 and TRBJ2-2; possible D gene TRBD2, 6 bases. This CDR3 is built from 15 residues. V was pared by 8 bases and J by 2 bases, with 15 bases between. Germline values: CDR1 SGHTA, CDR2 FQGNSA. Here the CDR3 DNA reads TGTGCCAGCTATGAAGGAGGGTTCAACACCGGGGAGCTGTTTTTT. Translated, it gives CASYEGGFNTGELFF.

The chain combines TRBV28 with TRBJ1-2; the D gene is possibly TRBD1 (5 bases). Germline assignment: CDR1 MDHEN and CDR2 SYDVKM. The CDR3 covers 14 residues. Trimming removed 7 bases at V and 2 bases at J, with 14 bases between. The CDR3 spells CASTRVGFNYGYTF. The CDR3 bases are TGTGCCAGCACCAGGGTAGGGTTCAACTATGGCTACACCTTC.

This clone is a singleton in its sample. This sequence joins TRBV7-9 and TRBJ2-2; no firm D call. The germline V and J ends were trimmed by 1 base and 5 bases, with 11 bases remaining between them. The CDR3 length is 15 residues. Germline V gene sequence: CDR1 SEHNR, CDR2 FQNEAQ (reference sequence). The CDR3 loop reads CASSLEQLITGELFF. Written as DNA, the CDR3 is TGTGCCAGCAGCTTAGAACAGCTAATTACCGGGGAGCTGTTTTTT.

This chain connects TRBV14 to TRBJ2-7, with D possibly being TRBD1 (6 bases). The ends were cut back, 5 bases at V and 0 bases at J, with 17 bases in the middle. Germline V gene data show CDR1 as SGHDN and CDR2 as FVKESK. This CDR3 has 16 residues. The CDR3 bases are TGTGCCAGCAGCATGAACAGGGTGGAGGCCTCCTACGAGCAGTACTTC. This translates into CASSMNRVEASYEQYF.

V and J are TRBV14 and TRBJ2-6; no clear D. The germline gives CDR1 SGHDN, CDR2 FVKESK. Trimming stripped 5 bases from V and 4 bases from J, with 6 bases between. This CDR3 is 13 amino acids long. CDR3: CASSKLGANVLTF. CDR3 nucleotide sequence: TGTGCCAGCAGCAAACTGGGGGCCAACGTCCTGACTTTC.

The chain uses TRBV28 and TRBJ1-2; D is possibly TRBD1 (5 bases). CDR1 MDHEN and CDR2 SYDVKM come from the germline V gene. Trimming removed 8 bases from V and 4 bases from J, with 20 bases in between. The CDR3 spans 15 residues. In nucleotides, the CDR3 is TGTGCCAGCCTCCCTGGGGGAGGGCCCAGCTATGGCTACACCTTC. It encodes CASLPGGGPSYGYTF.

In DNA form, the CDR3 reads TGCGCCAGCAGCCTTCTTACTAGCGGGGGATCCAATGAGCAGTTCTTC. It yields the protein CASSLLTSGGSNEQFF. The genes are TRBV5-1 and TRBJ2-1; 11 bases fit TRBD2. Per the germline V gene, CDR1 is SGHRS and CDR2 is YFSETQ. The CDR3 is 16 amino acids. The V and J ends lost 4 bases and 6 bases, in that order; junction bases with no gene match: 9.

This chain uses TRBV5-5 with TRBJ1-6, with 9 positions matching TRBD1. Germline-derived CDR1 and CDR2 are SGHKS and YYEKEE (reference sequence). After removal of 0 bases from V and 7 bases from J, the junction contained 5 bases not matched to a gene. This CDR3 region has 16 residues. CDR3 sequence: CASSLGTGVRNSPLHF. For the CDR3, the DNA is TGTGCCAGCAGCTTGGGGACAGGGGTTCGGAATTCACCCCTCCACTTT.